This T cell receptor (beta chain) comes out of a study of CD8 T cells in Susac syndrome. This CDR3 region has 14 residues. Germline-derived CDR1 and CDR2 are MGHRA and YSYEKL. The V gene lost 5 bases and the J gene lost 5 bases, with 13 bases spanning the gap. RNA, at roughly 0.5 to 1 ug, was reverse transcribed with random hexamers. An immunoSEQ multiplex PCR generated amplified TCR beta CDR3 products spanning 54 Vbeta and 13 Jbeta. MiXCR, run by TCRdb on the immunoSEQ multiplex PCR reads, gives a single entry per CDR3 protein. The top ten hold 0.15% to 0.2% of the sample, which has about 180,000 distinct CDR3 sequences, about 95% seen once. TCR beta from blood CD8+ and CD4+ T cells was sequenced.

The source of this sequence is a human donor with multiple sclerosis. Input material: CD8+ T cells from PBMCs. The chain has TRBV4-1 and TRBJ1-5; the D is unclear. The CDR3 sequence: CASSTSPGDQPQHF. CDR3 DNA sequence: TGCGCCAGCAGCACCTCCCCAGGTGATCAGCCCCAGCATTTT.